The text below deals with one TCR beta chain. The data stem from a study of blood T cell repertoires in COVID-19. Background on the study: Material from acute and convalescent COVID-19 was sourced from the United States, Italy and Spain.

The CDR3 is 13 amino acids. The germline V gene has CDR1 MNHEY and CDR2 SVGAGI. V was pared by 3 bases and J by 2 bases, with 7 bases between. Participants, about 18 to 90 years old, spanned 24 US areas. Recovered Cohort 3 donors showed two negative PCRs, clearance, or symptom resolution. In the original analysis: Reference gene primers were amplified, and this amplification served to estimate nucleated cell counts. Using immunoSEQ multiplex PCR, the repertoire was profiled, and TCRdb retains in-frame clones only, with some absent. D and trimming come from the DNA, and the V and J calls and clone size come from that table. The sample includes 300,000 to 450,000 clones, 87% of them seen just once.

This receptor was obtained from a young man who had recovered from COVID-19. Sequencing was done on a sample of PBMCs or T cells enriched from blood (not recorded which). The chain employs TRBV6-5 and TRBJ1-1; D gene uncertain. The CDR3 region has the DNA TGTGCCAGCAGTTATGGTACAAACACTGAAGCTTTCTTT. Translating gives CASSYGTNTEAFF.